This note documents a single T cell receptor beta chain sequence. Its antigen is not identified. CDR1 is SGHDN, CDR2 FVKESK, per germline. V lost 0 bases, J lost 9 bases, and 5 bases lay in between. The CDR3 runs 11 residues. Expressed TCRB transcripts got sequenced, as all isolated RNA was reverse transcribed. The table came from immunoSEQ multiplex PCR; TCRdb's copy has only in-frame clones and leaves some out. This sample has about 240,000 clones; less than 35% occur once, and the top ten carry 3.5% to 4.5%. This entry is derived from a study of beta chain features in type 1 diabetes. Study outcomes and limitations: HLA effects on TCRB rearrangement stayed unresolved here.

Sequenced material: central memory CD4+ T cells from blood. The chain uses TRBV14 and TRBJ2-5; D remains unclear. This sequence was found in a man younger than 45 in good health. The CDR3 loop reads CASSQDIAQYF. In nucleotides, the CDR3 is TGTGCCAGCAGCCAAGATATCGCCCAGTACTTC.